One and the same sample provided the 20 T cell receptor beta chains below, sequenced in a study of T cell changes during pregnancy in multiple sclerosis. TCRdb's copy holds only in-frame clones and misses some; the assay was immunoSEQ multiplex PCR. The sample comprises tens of thousands of clones, about 89% of which are singletons, and approximately 3.3% rests with the top ten. Source: PBMCs, taken in the first trimester of pregnancy. The receptor source for this set is a female donor in good health, serving as a control in a pregnancy study. Some clones in this sample may be carry-over from other donors' samples.

The chain uses TRBV6-4 and TRBJ2-1, with 7 bases that match TRBD1. The germline CDR1 and CDR2 sequences are MRHNA and SNTAGT. The J segment lost 6 bases and the V segment lost 0 bases, leaving 8 bases of the junction unmatched. The CDR3 length is 16 residues. The chain's CDR3 is CASSDSPGTAANEQFF. The CDR3 DNA sequence: TGTGCCAGCAGTGACTCGCCTGGGACAGCGGCCAATGAGCAGTTCTTC.

DNA for the CDR3: TGTGCCAGCAGTTTGGACAGGGGTGTAGCACCCCTCCACTTT. Protein sequence: CASSLDRGVAPLHF. The chain joins TRBV27 to TRBJ1-6; 9 bases match TRBD1. The V segment lost 3 bases and the J segment 11 bases; nucleotides outside the gene matches: 5. The CDR3 consists of 14 residues. Germline loops: CDR1 MNHEY, CDR2 SMNVEV (reference sequence).

The chain carries TRBV28 and TRBJ2-3; D is perhaps TRBD1 (8 bases). CDR1 MDHEN and CDR2 SYDVKM come from the germline V gene. This CDR3 region has 15 residues. The ends were cut back, 2 bases at V and 1 base at J, with 10 bases in the middle. The CDR3 region has the DNA TGTGCCAGCAGTTTAACAGGGGGGGGCACAGATACGCAGTATTTT. Encoded protein: CASSLTGGGTDTQYF.

V and J are TRBV25-1 and TRBJ2-5; 9 bases agree with TRBD1. This CDR3 has 15 amino acids. Germline values: CDR1 MGHDK, CDR2 SYGVNS. Trimming cost V 5 bases and J 0 bases; bases outside gene matches: 4. CDR3 protein: CASSTGQGYQETQYF. Written as DNA, the CDR3 is TGTGCCAGCAGTACCGGACAGGGGTACCAAGAGACCCAGTACTTC. The entire variable domain, with the rest obtained from reference TRBV25-1 and TRBJ2-5, is as follows: EADIYQTPRYLVIGTGKKITLECSQTMGHDKMYWYQQDPGMELHLIHYSYGVNSTEKGDLSSESTVSRIRTEHFPLTLESARPSHTSQYLCASSTGQGYQETQYFGPGTRLLVL.

This chain uses TRBV9 with TRBJ1-5; TRBD1 agrees at 7 bases. Per germline, CDR1 SGDLS and CDR2 YYNGEE. The CDR3 covers 15 residues. V lost 2 bases, J lost 9 bases, and 11 bases stayed unmatched. In DNA form, the CDR3 reads TGTGCCAGCAGCGTCCAGCCGGGACAGATCTGGCCCCAGCATTTT. This sequence encodes CASSVQPGQIWPQHF. The entire variable domain, with the rest obtained from reference TRBV9 and TRBJ1-5, is as follows: DSGVTQTPKHLITATGQRVTLRCSPRSGDLSVYWYQQSLDQGLQFLIQYYNGEERAKGNILERFSAQQFPDLHSELNLSSLELGDSALYFCASSVQPGQIWPQHFGDGTRLSIL.

The chain employs TRBV19 and TRBJ2-7; TRBD2 might be the D (5 bases). The CDR3 spans 15 residues. V was shortened by 5 bases and J by 2 bases, with 16 bases between the two germline ends. Germline V gives CDR1 LNHDA, CDR2 SQIVND (reference sequence). This CDR3 reads CASSPQAVRAYEQYF. CDR3 DNA: TGTGCCAGTAGTCCCCAAGCGGTGAGGGCCTACGAGCAGTACTTC.

The chain couples TRBV28 to TRBJ1-5; TRBD1 aligns across 7 bases. Trimming took 8 bases from V and 7 from J; bases not matched to a gene: 14. From germline, CDR1 is MDHEN and CDR2 SYDVKM. The CDR3 contains 15 residues. As DNA, the CDR3 is TGTGCCAGCCTTGAAATCCGAGGGGGCCACCAGCCCCAGCATTTT. It is translated as CASLEIRGGHQPQHF.

J is TRBJ2-4 and V is TRBV27, with D unclear. V gave up 7 bases and J gave up 5 bases, with 15 bases separating them. The germline V gene has CDR1 MNHEY and CDR2 SMNVEV (reference sequence). The CDR3 runs to 14 residues. CDR3 sequence (DNA): TGTGCCAGCACCTCTTCCCTCCGGGAAAACATTCAGTACTTC. This translates into CASTSSLRENIQYF.

V gene TRBV5-6 combines with J gene TRBJ2-7; 8 bases align to TRBD1. CDR1 SGHDT and CDR2 YYEEEE come from the germline V gene. The CDR3 runs to 16 residues. J gave up 6 bases and V 0 bases, and 11 bases lay outside the gene matches. CDR3 amino acids: CASSLGSRLQGGEQYF. The CDR3, as DNA: TGTGCCAGCAGCTTGGGGTCCAGATTACAGGGGGGCGAGCAGTACTTC.

J is TRBJ1-2 and V is TRBV5-5; 7 bases fit TRBD1. Germline loops: CDR1 SGHKS, CDR2 YYEKEE (reference sequence). V shed 4 bases and J 4 bases; nucleotides not matched to a gene: 13. This CDR3 contains 16 residues. The CDR3 protein is CASSPHRGPVSYGYTF. The CDR3 coding sequence is TGTGCCAGCAGCCCGCACAGGGGACCCGTCTCCTATGGCTACACCTTC.

J is TRBJ1-2 and V is TRBV19, with 8 positions matching TRBD1. Germline assignment: CDR1 LNHDA and CDR2 SQIVND (reference sequence). The CDR3 runs to 12 residues. V was pared by 4 bases and J by 8 bases, with 3 bases of the junction left unmatched. CDR3 sequence reads: CASSRPGGGYTF. The DNA of the CDR3 is TGTGCCAGTAGTAGGCCAGGGGGCGGCTACACCTTC. The variable domain in full, completed from reference TRBV19 and TRBJ1-2, reads DGGITQSPKYLFRKEGQNVTLSCEQNLNHDAMYWYRQDPGQGLRLIYYSQIVNDFQKGDIAEGYSVSREKKESFPLTVTSAQKNPTAFYLCASSRPGGGYTFGSGTRLTVV.

V usage is TRBV4-2 and J usage is TRBJ1-3; unclear D gene. Germline V gene data show CDR1 as LGHNA and CDR2 as YNFKEQ. The CDR3 has 14 residues. V was shortened by 3 bases and J by 0 bases, with 6 bases between the two germline ends. CDR3 residues: CASSQRGSGNTIYF. In DNA form, the CDR3 reads TGTGCCAGCAGCCAGCGGGGCTCTGGAAACACCATATATTTT.

The V gene is TRBV28, the J gene TRBJ1-2; 7 bases fit TRBD1. This CDR3 is 15 amino acids long. Germline V gives CDR1 MDHEN, CDR2 SYDVKM. The J segment lost 3 bases and the V segment lost 3 bases, leaving 7 bases of the junction unmatched. The CDR3 sequence: CASSFLRGPDYGYTF. CDR3 nucleotide sequence: TGTGCCAGCAGTTTCCTAAGGGGGCCAGACTATGGCTACACCTTC.

This sequence joins TRBV27 and TRBJ1-2; maybe TRBD1 (5 bases). This CDR3 comprises 15 residues. Germline-derived CDR1 and CDR2 are MNHEY and SMNVEV (reference sequence). Between the trimmed V and J ends, which lost 8 bases and 8 bases, there was a span of 24 bases. This CDR3 is CASFPLTGPLRGYTF. The DNA of the CDR3 is TGTGCCAGCTTCCCCTTAACAGGTCCCCTGAGGGGCTACACCTTC.

This clone is a singleton in its sample. The chain is built from TRBV28 and TRBJ2-1; D is ambiguous. The V gene lost 5 bases and the J gene lost 0 bases, with 8 bases spanning the gap. CDR1 and CDR2 from the germline V gene are MDHEN and SYDVKM. This CDR3 comprises 14 residues. The CDR3 DNA follows: TGTGCCAGCAGTAGCCTCGGCTCCTACAATGAGCAGTTCTTC. Translated, it gives CASSSLGSYNEQFF.

The CDR3 nucleotides are TGCGCCAGCAGCCAAGGGACAGGGAGAATCTCTGGGGCCAACGTCCTGACTTTC. It codes for CASSQGTGRISGANVLTF. The J gene is TRBJ2-6, the V gene TRBV4-1; 8 bases agree with TRBD1. CDR3 size: 18 residues. The germline V gene encodes CDR1 MGHRA and CDR2 YSYEKL. The V segment lost 1 base and the J segment 0 bases; nucleotides outside the gene matches: 5.

This clone was detected only once. CDR3 DNA sequence: TGTGCCAGCAGAAGGGGAACGGCTGGAAACACCATATATTTT. As protein: CASRRGTAGNTIYF. J is TRBJ1-3 and V is TRBV28; D might be TRBD1 (5 bases). Germline loops: CDR1 MDHEN, CDR2 SYDVKM. V dropped 6 bases and J dropped 2 bases, with 11 bases sitting between them. The CDR3 spans 14 residues.

The rearrangement uses TRBV29-1 and TRBJ1-2, with 10 bases aligning to TRBD1. The CDR3 runs to 14 residues. Trimming cost V 8 bases and J 8 bases; bases outside gene matches: 14. Germline V gene lookup returns CDR1 SQVTM and CDR2 ANQGSEA. The CDR3, as DNA: TGCAGCACCAACACCGGGACAGGGGTCAGAGGCTACACCTTC. Translation: CSTNTGTGVRGYTF. The full variable domain, completed using reference TRBV29-1 and TRBJ1-2, is SAVISQKPSRDICQRGTSLTIQCQVDSQVTMMFWYRQQPGQSLTLIATANQGSEATYESGFVIDKFPISRPNLTFSTLTVSNMSPEDSSIYLCSTNTGTGVRGYTFGSGTRLTVV.

This clone was observed once. The chain carries TRBV28 and TRBJ2-7, with TRBD1 identical over 11 bases. This CDR3 has 13 amino acids. Trimming cost V 10 bases and J 4 bases; bases outside gene matches: 6. Germline CDR1 reads MDHEN; CDR2 reads SYDVKM. The CDR3 bases are TGTGCCACTTGCGGGACAGGGGGATACGAGCAGTACTTC. It is translated as CATCGTGGYEQYF.

This chain connects TRBV6-1 to TRBJ2-1, with TRBD2 matching over 10 bases. Germline assignment: CDR1 MNHNS and CDR2 SASEGT. The CDR3 is made up of 15 amino acids. V lost 7 bases and J lost 6; bases outside the gene matches: 9. The CDR3 DNA is TGTGCCAGCAAGCCCACCGCTAGCGGGGGCAATGAGCAGTTCTTC. As protein: CASKPTASGGNEQFF.